Sequencing of this T cell receptor beta chain was carried out in a study of T cell repertoires in cytomegalovirus infection. This CDR3 has 15 residues. With 6 bases clipped from V and 3 bases from J, the junction kept 10 bases outside the gene matches. Germline CDR1 MNHEY, CDR2 SVGAGI. This clonotype has at least ten counts. TCRdb re-called the reads through MiXCR, storing one row per CDR3 protein. Counted here are 250,000 to 300,000 distinct CDR3 sequences, approximately 9.1% occurring once; the ten biggest clones make up roughly 16%. The sample taken for sequencing was PBMCs. The clonotype comes from a human donor in good health (CMV status not recorded). Some clones in this sample may be carry-over from other donors' samples. The chain joins TRBV6-5 to TRBJ2-7, with 8 nucleotides matching TRBD2. This CDR3 is CASRPKPGTSYEQYF. CDR3 sequence (DNA): TGTGCCAGCAGGCCCAAGCCCGGGACTAGCTACGAGCAGTACTTC.